This TCR beta chain stems from a study of T cell responses to AZD1222 COVID-19 vaccine. About this clone itself: What it binds is not known.

Findings and caveats of the study: The study found vaccine-associated CD4 TCRs spanning spike, dominant at 160-218 and 743-854. Clonal diversity was possibly underestimated, and white British individuals and females predominated among donors.

Produced via immunoSEQ multiplex PCR; TCRdb's table is partial and in-frame only. This sample has about 110,000 clones, with 85% to 90% found just once. This CDR3 is 14 amino acids long. Trimming pared 4 bases from V and 2 bases from J, leaving 15 bases between. CDR1 GTSNPN and CDR2 SVGIG come from the germline V gene (reference sequence). This material consisted of peripheral blood, taken on day 0 of AZD1222 vaccination. The chain carries TRBV30 and TRBJ2-7, with D possibly matching TRBD1 (7 bases). The receptor comes from an adult in good health. The CDR3: CAWIGGTATYEQYF. CDR3 coding DNA: TGTGCCTGGATAGGCGGGACAGCTACCTACGAGCAGTACTTC. Full variable domain (outside the CDR3, taken from reference TRBV30 and TRBJ2-7): SQTIHQWPATLVQPVGSPLSLECTVEGTSNPNLYWYRQAAGRGLQLLFYSVGIGQISSEVPQNLSASRPQDRQFILSSKKLLLSDSGFYLCAWIGGTATYEQYFGPGTRLTVT.